This T cell receptor (beta chain) was sequenced for a study of T cell repertoires in cytomegalovirus infection. Study-level information: Recently identified HLA-C-restricted and well-studied HLA-B-restricted CMV epitopes were used. Public TCR beta signatures provided an indication of both CMV infection and a matching HLA type. Study-wide points: CMV carriers with the relevant HLA were identified by cumulative public TCR beta family frequency. Dominating the ex vivo response were TCR beta clonotypes that were CMV-specific and HLA-C-restricted.

As to this clonotype: Its antigen is unknown.

V was pared by 5 bases and J by 5 bases, with 12 bases between. This CDR3 region has 13 residues. Per the germline V gene, CDR1 is MNHEY and CDR2 is SVGAGI. TCRdb re-called the reads with MiXCR, one entry per CDR3 protein. The sample records about 570,000 distinct CDR3 sequences, around 40% being singletons. This chain joins TRBV6-5 and TRBJ1-1, with D maybe TRBD1 (5 bases). This clonotype was obtained from a human donor in good health (CMV status not recorded). Some clones in this sample may be carry-over from other donors' samples. This specimen was cultured PBMCs, taken from culture after CMV antigen stimulation. CDR3 protein: CASSRGVMTEAFF. In DNA form, the CDR3 reads TGTGCCAGCAGTCGGGGGGTAATGACTGAAGCTTTCTTT.